These T cell receptor beta chains were read from a single sample in a study of T cell responses to AZD1222 COVID-19 vaccine. Profiled with immunoSEQ multiplex PCR; TCRdb holds only in-frame clones, not every one. Among around 94,000 clones listed, 85% were seen once. The material sequenced was peripheral blood, taken 28 days after the second AZD1222 dose. Every receptor here comes from an adult who received the AZD1222 COVID-19 vaccine. The CDR3 runs from the conserved cysteine through the conserved F or W. D genes are given only for firm matches. Where a row states a size, it is once, few, many or the class of an expanded clone; other rows omit it.

once	TRBD1	TRBV3-1/TRBV3-2	TRBJ1-1	CASSPTGGNTEAFF	TGTGCCAGCAGCCCCACAGGGGGGAACACTGAAGCTTTCTTT
-	TRBD1	TRBV3-1/TRBV3-2	TRBJ1-2	CASSQGDSDYGYTF	TGTGCCAGCAGCCAAGGGGACAGCGACTATGGCTACACCTTC
-	-	TRBV2	TRBJ1-4	CASSGGTNEKLFF	TGTGCCAGCAGTGGGGGCACTAATGAAAAACTGTTTTTT
-	-	TRBV25-1	TRBJ1-2	CASSESRTGYTF	TGTGCCAGCAGTGAATCGAGAACGGGCTACACCTTC
-	-	TRBV5-1	TRBJ2-7	CASSPGPPWEQYF	TGCGCCAGCAGCCCGGGACCCCCGTGGGAGCAGTACTTC
-	TRBD1	TRBV9	TRBJ1-3	CASSPTGGSGNTIYF	TGTGCCAGCAGCCCTACAGGGGGCTCTGGAAACACCATATATTTT
-	-	TRBV15	TRBJ2-2	CATSRVGSSRTGELFF	TGTGCCACCAGCAGAGTGGGTAGTAGCCGCACCGGGGAGCTGTTTTTT
-	TRBD1	TRBV4-3	TRBJ2-3	CASSQRMSTGGEWADTQYF	TGCGCCAGCAGCCAACGAATGAGCACAGGGGGAGAGTGGGCAGATACGCAGTATTTT
-	-	TRBV7-8	TRBJ2-6	CASSLGSAVGANVLTF	TGTGCCAGCAGCTTAGGCTCGGCAGTTGGGGCCAACGTCCTGACTTTC
-	-	TRBV6-1	TRBJ1-6	CASSERSPSNSPLHF	TGTGCCAGCAGTGAACGAAGTCCTTCTAATTCACCCCTCCACTTT
-	-	TRBV5-1	TRBJ1-2	CASSPRNRVSNGYTF	TGCGCCAGCAGCCCCCGGAACAGGGTGTCGAATGGCTACACCTTC
-	-	TRBV3-1/TRBV3-2	TRBJ2-7	CASSQTGPVYEQYF	TGTGCCAGCAGCCAAACCGGCCCAGTCTACGAGCAGTACTTC
-	-	TRBV29-1	TRBJ2-3	CSVLGSRGGDTQYF	TGCAGCGTCCTAGGGAGCAGGGGTGGAGATACGCAGTATTTT
-	TRBD2	TRBV7-9	TRBJ2-2	CASSLASGMGTGELFF	TGTGCCAGCAGCTTAGCAAGCGGGATGGGTACCGGGGAGCTGTTTTTT
-	-	TRBV5-1	TRBJ1-1	CASSLIRGLARNTEAFF	TGCGCCAGCAGCTTAATCAGGGGCCTCGCAAGGAACACTGAAGCTTTCTTT
few	-	TRBV16	TRBJ2-7	CASSQRDRSYEQYF	TGTGCCAGCAGCCAGCGAGACAGGTCCTACGAGCAGTACTTC
-	-	TRBV19	TRBJ1-2	CATNAWGRGADGYTF	TGTGCCACGAACGCGTGGGGGCGGGGGGCAGATGGCTACACCTTC
once	-	TRBV4-3	TRBJ1-2	CASSQGLGEYGYTF	TGCGCCAGCAGCCAAGGGCTAGGGGAGTATGGCTACACCTTC
once	-	TRBV4-1	TRBJ1-2	CASSQAGATNYGYTF	TGCGCCAGCAGCCAAGCGGGGGCGACTAACTATGGCTACACCTTC
-	-	TRBV4-1	TRBJ2-7	CASSQVPGAHYEQYF	TGCGCCAGCAGCCAGGTTCCGGGGGCCCACTACGAGCAGTACTTC
-	-	TRBV29-1	TRBJ1-1	CSVGTPGFEAEAFF	TGCAGCGTTGGTACGCCGGGGTTCGAAGCTGAAGCTTTCTTT
-	-	TRBV6-5	TRBJ2-3	CASSSPDTQYF	TGTGCCAGCAGTTCCCCTGATACGCAGTATTTT
-	-	TRBV5-1	TRBJ2-2	CASSFYSGSGELFF	TGCGCCAGCAGCTTTTATAGTGGTTCCGGGGAGCTGTTTTTT
-	-	TRBV10-3	TRBJ2-7	CAISDSGLREQYF	TGTGCCATCAGTGACTCGGGACTCCGGGAGCAGTACTTC
-	-	TRBV28	TRBJ2-7	CASSPKPPDEQYF	TGTGCCAGCAGTCCCAAACCGCCTGACGAGCAGTACTTC
-	-	TRBV6-1	TRBJ2-1	CASSEGGPYNEQFF	TGTGCCAGCAGTGAGGGGGGGCCCTACAATGAGCAGTTCTTC
-	-	TRBV3-1/TRBV3-2	TRBJ1-6	CASSQDAGTYNSPLHF	TGTGCCAGCAGCCAAGATGCAGGGACCTATAATTCACCCCTCCACTTT
-	-	TRBV4-3	TRBJ2-3	CASSQVATDTQYF	TGCGCCAGCAGCCAAGTAGCCACAGATACGCAGTATTTT
-	-	TRBV7-8	TRBJ1-6	CASSTGTNLRSPLHF	TGTGCCAGCAGCACAGGGACAAATCTCCGTTCACCCCTCCACTTT
once	-	TRBV28	TRBJ2-5	CASSLGGALGETQYF	TGTGCCAGCAGTTTAGGAGGGGCGCTGGGAGAGACCCAGTACTTC
-	-	TRBV5-4	TRBJ2-1	CASSLDRHNEQFF	TGTGCCAGCAGCTTGGACAGACACAATGAGCAGTTCTTC
-	-	TRBV5-1	TRBJ1-4	CASSLGGAGDEKLFF	TGCGCCAGCAGCTTGGGAGGGGCAGGAGACGAAAAACTGTTTTTT
once	TRBD2	TRBV3-1/TRBV3-2	TRBJ2-5	CASSGTSGRAWETQYF	TGTGCCAGCAGCGGGACTAGCGGGAGGGCCTGGGAGACCCAGTACTTC
few	TRBD1	TRBV29-1	TRBJ1-3	CSVEQGAGNTIYF	TGCAGCGTTGAACAGGGGGCAGGAAACACCATATATTTT
-	-	TRBV5-1	TRBJ2-7	CASLGTANEQYF	TGCGCCAGCCTAGGGACGGCGAACGAGCAGTACTTC
-	-	TRBV9	TRBJ2-1	CASTRGGHFSYNEQFF	TGTGCCAGCACCAGGGGGGGACATTTTTCCTACAATGAGCAGTTCTTC
-	TRBD1	TRBV4-1	TRBJ1-2	CASSQEYRGTANYGYTF	TGCGCCAGCAGCCAAGAATACAGGGGTACGGCTAACTATGGCTACACCTTC
once	-	TRBV2	TRBJ1-3	CASSQNLGGNTIYF	TGTGCCAGCAGCCAAAATCTGGGAGGAAACACCATATATTTT
once	TRBD1	TRBV12-3/TRBV12-4	TRBJ1-2	CASSFPTGFGYTF	TGTGCCAGCAGTTTTCCGACAGGGTTTGGCTACACCTTC
once	-	TRBV5-6	TRBJ2-3	CASSLFERFGVVTQYF	TGTGCCAGCAGCTTGTTTGAGAGGTTTGGGGTCGTTACGCAGTATTTT
once	-	TRBV4-3	TRBJ2-1	CASSQDNAANEQFF	TGCGCCAGCAGCCAAGACAACGCGGCCAATGAGCAGTTCTTC
-	-	TRBV10-2	TRBJ2-5	CASSEKSSGETQYF	TGCGCCAGCAGTGAGAAGTCTAGTGGAGAGACCCAGTACTTC
-	TRBD2	TRBV3-1/TRBV3-2	TRBJ2-7	CASSQELAGGWYF	TGTGCCAGCAGCCAAGAACTAGCGGGAGGGTGGTACTTC
-	-	TRBV7-2	TRBJ2-3	CASSATTAYTQYF	TGTGCCAGCAGCGCTACCACGGCATATACGCAGTATTTT
few	-	TRBV6-5	TRBJ2-7	CASRKEGDSDYEQYF	TGTGCCAGCAGGAAGGAGGGGGATTCGGACTACGAGCAGTACTTC
once	-	TRBV19	TRBJ2-1	CASSIEKYEQFF	TGTGCCAGTAGTATAGAGAAGTATGAGCAGTTCTTC
few	-	TRBV7-9	TRBJ1-6	CASSSLKRGMALHF	TGTGCCAGCAGCTCCCTGAAGCGGGGAATGGCCCTCCACTTT
-	-	TRBV2	TRBJ2-5	CASSEGGAGQETQYF	TGTGCCAGCAGTGAAGGAGGGGCAGGGCAAGAGACCCAGTACTTC
-	TRBD1	TRBV6-5	TRBJ2-7	CASSRGQGVYEQYF	TGTGCCAGCAGCCGGGGACAGGGGGTCTACGAGCAGTACTTC
few	TRBD1	TRBV5-4	TRBJ1-4	CASSPGQGREKLFF	TGTGCCAGCAGCCCCGGACAGGGAAGGGAAAAACTGTTTTTT
-	-	TRBV7-9	TRBJ2-6	CASSPFQSSGANVLTF	TGTGCCAGCAGCCCATTCCAAAGCTCTGGGGCCAACGTCCTGACTTTC
-	-	TRBV4-3	TRBJ2-3	CASSAQITGTDTQYF	TGCGCCAGCAGCGCCCAAATCACAGGGACAGATACGCAGTATTTT
-	TRBD1	TRBV12-3/TRBV12-4	TRBJ1-1	CASSLREGQGAFF	TGTGCCAGCAGTCTCAGGGAGGGACAGGGAGCTTTCTTT
-	-	TRBV19	TRBJ1-2	CASSPRAIYGYTF	TGTGCCAGTAGCCCTCGAGCAATCTATGGCTACACCTTC
-	-	TRBV6-1	TRBJ1-1	CASRPEKNTEAFF	TGTGCCAGCAGGCCCGAAAAAAACACTGAAGCTTTCTTT